This T cell receptor beta chain was identified in a study of shared clonotypes between healthy human individuals. The V and J ends lost 11 bases and 4 bases respectively, with 13 bases between them. CDR1 and CDR2 from the germline V gene are LNHDA and SQIVND (reference sequence). The CDR3 length is 12 residues. CD45RO-negative, CCR7-positively selected cells formed the naive CD8 fraction, excluding terminally differentiated effector memory CD45RA+ cells. The assay was carried out at the deep level. Repertoires were generated with immunoSEQ multiplex PCR, while TCRdb's copy carries only in-frame clones and drops some. The sample has around 1.9 million clones, 93% seen once.

Sequencing was done on a sample of naive CD8+ T cells from PBMCs. The chain combines TRBV19 with TRBJ2-3; D unclear. The source of this sequence is a man aged 18 to 30 in good health. Some clones in this sample may be carry-over from other donors' samples. In DNA, the CDR3 is TGTGCCGCTTCCACTCGGGCAGATACGCAGTATTTT. This codes for CAASTRADTQYF. The variable domain in full, completed from reference TRBV19 and TRBJ2-3, reads DGGITQSPKYLFRKEGQNVTLSCEQNLNHDAMYWYRQDPGQGLRLIYYSQIVNDFQKGDIAEGYSVSREKKESFPLTVTSAQKNPTAFYLCAASTRADTQYFGPGTRLTVL.